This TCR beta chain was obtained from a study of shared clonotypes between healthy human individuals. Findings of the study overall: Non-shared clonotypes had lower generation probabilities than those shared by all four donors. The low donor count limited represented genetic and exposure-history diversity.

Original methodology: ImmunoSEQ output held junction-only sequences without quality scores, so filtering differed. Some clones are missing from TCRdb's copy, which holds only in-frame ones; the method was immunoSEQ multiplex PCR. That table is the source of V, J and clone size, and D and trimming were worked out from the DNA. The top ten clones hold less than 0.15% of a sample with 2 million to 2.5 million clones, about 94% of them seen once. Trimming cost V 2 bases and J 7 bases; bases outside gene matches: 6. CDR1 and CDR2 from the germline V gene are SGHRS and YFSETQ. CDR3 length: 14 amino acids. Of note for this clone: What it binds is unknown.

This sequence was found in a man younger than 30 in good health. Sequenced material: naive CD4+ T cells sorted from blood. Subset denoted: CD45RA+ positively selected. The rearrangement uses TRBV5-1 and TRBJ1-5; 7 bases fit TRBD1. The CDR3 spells CASSFDRVGQPQHF. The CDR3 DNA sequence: TGCGCCAGCAGCTTTGACAGGGTTGGGCAGCCCCAGCATTTT. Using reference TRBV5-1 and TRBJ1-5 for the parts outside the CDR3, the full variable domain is KAGVTQTPRYLIKTRGQQVTLSCSPISGHRSVSWYQQTPGQGLQFLFEYFSETQRNKGNFPGRFSGRQFSNSRSEMNVSTLELGDSALYLCASSFDRVGQPQHFGDGTRLSIL.